This T cell receptor beta chain was captured in a study of blood T cells in healthy people across ages. Many counts were recorded for this clonotype. Its matching antigen is unknown. Study-level points and caveats: Both naive CD4+ cell counts and diversity were greater in long-lived donors than in aged donors.

Sample-barcoded 5' priming and a J-beta primer mix drove a second PCR of about 6 to 12 cycles. From the 5' RACE reads, TCRdb called clonotypes with MiXCR, one entry per CDR3 protein. This sample has around 820,000 distinct CDR3 sequences; around a quarter occur once, and the top ten carry approximately 3.7%. Germline CDR1 and CDR2: SEHNR and FQNEAQ (reference sequence). With 2 bases removed from V and 4 bases from J, the gap between germline ends came to 9 bases. CDR3 length: 13 amino acids. These data also featured in a second study, about T cells of mothers and their children.

The sequence was obtained from a boy aged 10-17 years in good health. The chain employs TRBV7-9 and TRBJ2-7; D is unclear. The sample was blood. CDR3 nucleotide sequence: TGTGCCAGCAGCTTAAGAGGAACATACGAGCAGTACTTC. Translating gives CASSLRGTYEQYF.